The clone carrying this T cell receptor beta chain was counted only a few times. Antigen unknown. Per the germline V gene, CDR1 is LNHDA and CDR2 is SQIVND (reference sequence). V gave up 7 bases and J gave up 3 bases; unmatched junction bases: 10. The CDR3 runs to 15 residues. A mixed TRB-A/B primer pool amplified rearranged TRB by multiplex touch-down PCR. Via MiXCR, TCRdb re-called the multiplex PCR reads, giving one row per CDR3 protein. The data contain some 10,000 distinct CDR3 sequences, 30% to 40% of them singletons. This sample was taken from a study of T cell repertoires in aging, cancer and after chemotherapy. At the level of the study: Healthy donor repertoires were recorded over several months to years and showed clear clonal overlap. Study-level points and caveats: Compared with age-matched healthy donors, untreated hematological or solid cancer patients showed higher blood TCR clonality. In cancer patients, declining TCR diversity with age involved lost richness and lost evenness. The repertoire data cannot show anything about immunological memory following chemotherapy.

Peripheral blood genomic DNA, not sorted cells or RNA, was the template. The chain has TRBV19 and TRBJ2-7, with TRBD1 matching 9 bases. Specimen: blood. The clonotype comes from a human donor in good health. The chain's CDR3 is CASNRGTGNFYEQYF. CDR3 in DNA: TGTGCCAGTAATAGAGGGACAGGGAATTTCTACGAGCAGTACTTC.